This is a list of T cell receptor beta chains from one sample in a study of blood T cell repertoires in COVID-19. The data were produced by immunoSEQ multiplex PCR, yet TCRdb's version contains in-frame clones alone and is incomplete. This table has some 290,000 clones, approximately 89% appearing once. Sequences were obtained from PBMCs or T cells enriched from blood (not recorded which). These receptors came from a woman in her 30s who had recovered from COVID-19. CDR3s include the opening cysteine and the closing phenylalanine or tryptophan. Fields, in order: V gene, J gene, clone size, D gene, CDR3 protein, CDR3 DNA. The D gene is left open where the match is weak. The size of a clone is reported for some rows only, either as once, few or many, or as a class for expanded clones.

>TRBV5-1|TRBJ2-2|NA|TRBD2
CASASGNANTGELFF
TGCGCCAGCGCTAGCGGGAACGCGAACACCGGGGAGCTGTTTTTT
>TRBV19|TRBJ1-2|NA|NA
CASSPHPLNYGYTF
TGTGCCAGTAGTCCACACCCGCTTAACTATGGCTACACCTTC
>TRBV24-1|TRBJ1-2|NA|TRBD1
CATSDASGQVANYGYTF
TGTGCCACCAGTGACGCCTCGGGACAGGTGGCTAACTATGGCTACACCTTC
>TRBV28|TRBJ2-2|NA|NA
CASSFLLEVRELFF
TGTGCCAGCAGTTTCCTCCTGGAGGTTAGGGAGCTGTTTTTT
>TRBV5-4|TRBJ2-2|NA|TRBD2
CASSFFGGRGTGELFF
TGTGCCAGCAGCTTCTTCGGCGGGAGGGGCACCGGGGAGCTGTTTTTT
>TRBV18|TRBJ2-5|NA|TRBD1
CASSPTGVGETQYF
TGTGCCAGCTCACCGACAGGGGTCGGGGAGACCCAGTACTTC
>TRBV9|TRBJ1-1|NA|NA
CASSGPRGTLNTEAFF
TGTGCCAGCAGCGGCCCCAGGGGTACCTTGAACACTGAAGCTTTCTTT
>TRBV5-6|TRBJ2-6|NA|NA
CASSLFRAGANVLTF
TGTGCCAGCAGCTTGTTCAGGGCTGGGGCCAACGTCCTGACTTTC
>TRBV28|TRBJ2-7|NA|NA
CASSTQWGHYEQYF
TGTGCCAGCAGTACCCAGTGGGGACACTACGAGCAGTACTTC
>TRBV7-6|TRBJ2-1|NA|TRBD2
CASSLTSSGTSFGEQFF
TGTGCCAGCAGCTTAACAAGTTCCGGGACTAGCTTCGGTGAGCAGTTCTTC
>TRBV28|TRBJ2-7|NA|TRBD2
CASSLYEGGPLREQYF
TGTGCCAGCAGTTTATATGAGGGAGGGCCCTTGCGCGAGCAGTACTTC
>TRBV5-1|TRBJ2-5|once|TRBD1
CASSSGTVEETQYF
TGCGCCAGCAGCTCCGGGACAGTCGAAGAGACCCAGTACTTC
>TRBV10-1|TRBJ2-7|few|TRBD1
CASGTGSYEQYF
TGCGCCAGTGGGACAGGGTCCTACGAGCAGTACTTC
>TRBV21-1|TRBJ1-1|NA|NA
CASKTGRGNLMNTEAFF
TGTGCCAGCAAAACTGGGCGAGGGAACCTAATGAACACTGAAGCTTTCTTT
>TRBV4-2|TRBJ2-5|NA|TRBD2
CASSQGPRREQGETQYF
TGTGCCAGCAGCCAAGGTCCCCGGCGGGAGCAGGGAGAGACCCAGTACTTC
>TRBV5-8|TRBJ1-1|few|TRBD1
CASSSPRQGAVAFF
TGTGCCAGCAGCTCCCCTAGACAGGGGGCTGTAGCTTTCTTT
>TRBV29-1|TRBJ1-1|NA|NA
CSVGQFMNTEAFF
TGCAGCGTAGGACAGTTCATGAACACTGAAGCTTTCTTT
>TRBV5-1|TRBJ1-4|NA|NA
CASSLLVLAPNEKLFF
TGCGCCAGCAGCTTATTGGTCCTCGCGCCTAATGAAAAACTGTTTTTT
>TRBV24-1|TRBJ2-1|NA|TRBD2
CATSGTSGEQFF
TGTGCCACCAGTGGGACTAGCGGTGAGCAGTTCTTC
>TRBV18|TRBJ2-7|NA|NA
CASSPPGGSYEQYF
TGTGCCAGCTCACCTCCAGGTGGCTCCTACGAGCAGTACTTC
>TRBV19|TRBJ2-7|NA|TRBD2
CASSGPGLASEQYF
TGTGCCAGTAGCGGACCGGGACTAGCGAGCGAGCAGTACTTC
>TRBV7-9|TRBJ1-1|NA|NA
CASRPPRVTEAFF
TGTGCCAGCAGACCCCCCAGGGTAACTGAAGCTTTCTTT
>TRBV19|TRBJ1-2|NA|TRBD1
CASHTPGQDRYGYTF
TGTGCCAGTCATACCCCGGGACAGGATCGATATGGCTACACCTTC
>TRBV30|TRBJ1-5|NA|NA
CAWSGGWDQPQHF
TGTGCCTGGAGTGGAGGGTGGGATCAGCCCCAGCATTTT
>TRBV11-2|TRBJ2-2|NA|TRBD2
CASSLDGLAGVQNTGELFF
TGTGCCAGCAGCTTAGACGGACTAGCGGGAGTACAGAACACCGGGGAGCTGTTTTTT
>TRBV5-1|TRBJ2-1|NA|TRBD2
CASSLTSGSYNEQFF
TGCGCCAGCAGCCTGACTAGCGGCTCCTACAATGAGCAGTTCTTC
>TRBV24-1|TRBJ1-5|once|TRBD1
CATSDATGNQPQHF
TGTGCCACCAGTGATGCGACAGGGAATCAGCCCCAGCATTTT
>TRBV3-1/TRBV3-2|TRBJ2-3|NA|TRBD2
CASSQSLAGVDTQYF
TGTGCCAGCAGCCAATCGCTAGCGGGAGTAGATACGCAGTATTTT
>TRBV27|TRBJ1-1|once|NA
CASSLSLPLGTEAFF
TGTGCCAGCAGTTTATCCTTACCGCTCGGCACTGAAGCTTTCTTT
>TRBV10-3|TRBJ1-5|NA|TRBD1
CAISGGQGPNQPQHF
TGTGCCATCAGTGGGGGACAGGGGCCCAATCAGCCCCAGCATTTT
>TRBV5-4|TRBJ2-7|NA|TRBD1
CASSFRDRDYEQYF
TGTGCCAGCAGCTTCCGGGACAGGGACTACGAGCAGTACTTC
>TRBV7-2|TRBJ1-5|NA|TRBD1
CASSFTGGGGQPQHF
TGTGCCAGCAGCTTCACAGGGGGCGGGGGTCAGCCCCAGCATTTT
>TRBV29-1|TRBJ2-7|NA|NA
CSVDLGSEQYF
TGCAGCGTTGACCTGGGGAGCGAGCAGTACTTC
>TRBV24-1|TRBJ1-4|NA|NA
CATSDSSGIAGEKLFF
TGTGCCACCAGTGATTCATCGGGAATTGCTGGTGAAAAACTGTTTTTT
>TRBV30|TRBJ2-1|NA|NA
CAWNSNHEQFF
TGTGCCTGGAATAGTAACCATGAGCAGTTCTTC
>TRBV7-7|TRBJ2-2|NA|NA
CASSSDRTGELFF
TGTGCTAGCAGCTCCGACAGGACCGGGGAGCTGTTTTTT
>TRBV29-1|TRBJ1-2|NA|TRBD1
CSVEGDRGGYGYTF
TGCAGCGTTGAGGGGGACAGGGGTGGCTATGGCTACACCTTC
>TRBV30|TRBJ1-4|NA|NA
CAWKEDSFREKLFF
TGTGCCTGGAAAGAAGACAGCTTTCGGGAAAAACTGTTTTTT
>TRBV7-9|TRBJ2-1|NA|NA
CASSRSSGGEQFF
TGTGCCAGCAGCCGATCTAGTGGAGGTGAGCAGTTCTTC
>TRBV9|TRBJ2-1|NA|TRBD1
CASNRDSHNEQFF
TGTGCCAGCAATCGGGACAGTCACAATGAGCAGTTCTTC
>TRBV6-5|TRBJ1-2|NA|NA
CASRTAGYGYTF
TGTGCCAGCAGAACCGCGGGCTATGGCTACACCTTC
>TRBV7-6|TRBJ1-4|NA|NA
CASSLVAPFRDLANEKLFF
TGTGCCAGCAGCTTAGTTGCCCCCTTCAGGGATTTGGCTAATGAAAAACTGTTTTTT
>TRBV5-8|TRBJ2-3|NA|NA
CAETGVSSTDTQYF
TGTGCCGAGACGGGGGTATCTAGCACAGATACGCAGTATTTT
>TRBV27|TRBJ2-1|NA|TRBD1
CASSFQGDRYNEQFF
TGTGCCAGCAGTTTCCAGGGGGATAGGTACAATGAGCAGTTCTTC
>TRBV7-2|TRBJ1-2|NA|TRBD1
CASTPGGGYTF
TGTGCCAGCACCCCAGGGGGTGGCTACACCTTC
>TRBV14|TRBJ1-3|NA|TRBD1
CASSHSGQNSGNTIYF
TGTGCCAGCAGCCACTCGGGACAGAACTCTGGAAACACCATATATTTT
>TRBV12-3/TRBV12-4|TRBJ2-7|NA|TRBD1
CASGQGGYEQYF
TGTGCCAGCGGACAGGGCGGCTACGAGCAGTACTTC
>TRBV2|TRBJ1-2|NA|NA
CASIAVREANYGYTF
TGTGCCAGCATTGCAGTCAGGGAAGCTAACTATGGCTACACCTTC
>TRBV19|TRBJ1-2|NA|TRBD1
CASSTETGVGGYTF
TGTGCCAGTAGTACCGAGACAGGGGTTGGAGGCTACACCTTC
>TRBV19|TRBJ1-2|few|NA
CASSRQIANGYTF
TGTGCCAGTAGTAGACAGATCGCGAATGGCTACACCTTC
>TRBV24-1|TRBJ2-3|NA|NA
CATSTPRGDTQYF
TGTGCCACCAGTACGCCTAGAGGAGATACGCAGTATTTT
>TRBV19|TRBJ1-1|NA|NA
CASSEGRKQGAFF
TGTGCCAGTAGCGAGGGGCGTAAACAGGGAGCTTTCTTT
>TRBV5-6|TRBJ1-1|few|NA
CASKIDPGYTEAFF
TGTGCCAGCAAAATTGATCCCGGGTACACTGAAGCTTTCTTT
>TRBV7-2|TRBJ2-2|NA|TRBD1
CASSKDRGPGELFF
TGTGCCAGCAGCAAAGACAGGGGCCCCGGGGAGCTGTTTTTT
>TRBV9|TRBJ2-7|NA|NA
CASSVGSGDYEQYF
TGTGCCAGCAGCGTAGGGTCAGGGGACTACGAGCAGTACTTC
>TRBV3-1/TRBV3-2|TRBJ1-1|NA|NA
CASSQEIGSSDEAFF
TGTGCCAGCAGCCAAGAAATCGGGAGTAGCGATGAAGCTTTCTTT
>TRBV10-1|TRBJ2-2|once|NA
CASSEGRGGGTGELFF
TGCGCCAGCAGTGAGGGGAGGGGGGGCGGCACCGGGGAGCTGTTTTTT